Presented here are 32 T cell receptor beta chains from one specimen sequenced in a study of PD-1 blockade in mismatch repair-deficient tumors. TCRdb keeps only in-frame clones here, not all; method: immunoSEQ multiplex PCR. The sample lists about 39,000 clones, over 70% occurring once. Source: PBMCs, taken roughly nine months after starting pembrolizumab. Receptors originate from an adult with mismatch repair-deficient cancer.

The sample holds a few counts of this clone. The chain couples TRBV28 to TRBJ2-7; 10 bases agree with TRBD1. The CDR3 has 15 residues. The germline gives CDR1 MDHEN, CDR2 SYDVKM. J lost 6 bases, V lost 2 bases, and 7 bases had no gene match. As DNA, the CDR3 is TGTGCCAGCAGTTTAGGCGGGACAGGGGTTCGCGAGCAGTACTTC. The encoded protein is CASSLGGTGVREQYF.

The rearrangement links TRBV19 to TRBJ1-3; 8 bases are shared with TRBD1. J gave up 0 bases and V 5 bases, and 6 bases lay outside the gene matches. Germline V lookup: CDR1 LNHDA, CDR2 SQIVND (reference sequence). There are 16 residues in the CDR3. DNA for the CDR3: TGTGCCAGTAGTCTTGCAGGGGGCTACTCTGGAAACACCATATATTTT. Translating gives CASSLAGGYSGNTIYF. Full variable domain (outside the CDR3, taken from reference TRBV19 and TRBJ1-3): DGGITQSPKYLFRKEGQNVTLSCEQNLNHDAMYWYRQDPGQGLRLIYYSQIVNDFQKGDIAEGYSVSREKKESFPLTVTSAQKNPTAFYLCASSLAGGYSGNTIYFGEGSWLTVV.

V is TRBV30 and J is TRBJ1-2; the D gene is possibly TRBD1 (5 bases). Germline CDR1 and CDR2: GTSNPN and SVGIG (reference sequence). There are 12 residues in the CDR3. Trimming removed 6 bases at V and 3 bases at J, with 11 bases between. This chain's CDR3 is CACYDSDYGYTF. In DNA, the CDR3 is TGTGCCTGTTACGACAGCGACTATGGCTACACCTTC.

This sequence joins TRBV19 and TRBJ1-1; maybe TRBD1 (6 bases). Germline CDR1 and CDR2: LNHDA and SQIVND (reference sequence). V was cut by 1 base and J by 4 bases, with 16 bases left in between. The CDR3 sequence is 16 residues long. The CDR3 sequence is CASSIGQDHVGTEAFF. CDR3 coding DNA: TGTGCCAGTAGTATAGGACAGGACCATGTTGGCACTGAAGCTTTCTTT.

In its sample, this clone was seen once. The gene calls are TRBV30 and TRBJ2-2; 8 bases align to TRBD2. The CDR3 consists of 15 residues. In germline, CDR1 is GTSNPN, CDR2 SVGIG (reference sequence). The V and J ends lost 5 bases and 2 bases, in that order; junction bases with no gene match: 7. CDR3 sequence: CAWVSGSPNTGELFF. The CDR3 DNA is TGTGCCTGGGTCAGCGGGAGCCCAAACACCGGGGAGCTGTTTTTT.

The J gene is TRBJ2-7, the V gene TRBV28, with TRBD2 identical over 12 bases. This CDR3 is 15 amino acids long. Looked up from germline, CDR1 is MDHEN and CDR2 is SYDVKM. Trimming took 3 bases from V and 3 from J; bases not matched to a gene: 3. CDR3 DNA: TGTGCCAGCAGTTTTATGACTAGCGGGAGCTACGAGCAGTACTTC. It specifies CASSFMTSGSYEQYF. Looking up the rest from reference TRBV28 and TRBJ2-7 gives the full variable domain: DVKVTQSSRYLVKRTGEKVFLECVQDMDHENMFWYRQDPGLGLRLIYFSYDVKMKEKGDIPEGYSVSREKKERFSLILESASTNQTSMYLCASSFMTSGSYEQYFGPGTRLTVT.

V gene TRBV18 combines with J gene TRBJ2-5; D is perhaps TRBD2 (6 bases). With 0 bases removed from V and 5 bases from J, the gap between germline ends came to 10 bases. This CDR3 has 14 residues. Germline CDR1 and CDR2: KGHSH and LQKENI. The CDR3 DNA follows: TGTGCCAGCTCACCACCGTTAGGAGGGGAGACCCAGTACTTC. The encoded protein is CASSPPLGGETQYF.

The CDR3 here is CASSLITSSEQYF. In DNA, the CDR3 is TGTGCCAGCAGCTTAATTACTAGCTCCGAGCAGTACTTC. This chain joins TRBV7-6 and TRBJ2-7; a weak D match, TRBD2 (6 bases). The germline gives CDR1 SGHVS, CDR2 FNYEAQ. This CDR3 spans 13 amino acids. V was trimmed by 2 bases and J by 6 bases, leaving 11 bases between them.

The sample holds one count of this clone. This chain connects TRBV28 to TRBJ1-2, with 7 bases lining up with TRBD1. The CDR3 contains 17 residues. CDR1 is MDHEN and CDR2 is SYDVKM in the germline V gene. With 4 bases clipped from V and 5 bases from J, the junction kept 16 bases outside the gene matches. The CDR3 spells CASSSQGDRQAGYGYTF. Here the CDR3 DNA reads TGTGCCAGCAGTTCGCAGGGGGACCGCCAAGCAGGATATGGCTACACCTTC.

This clone was recorded a few times. The chain carries TRBV5-4 and TRBJ2-7, with D maybe TRBD2 (6 bases). Germline V gene sequence: CDR1 SGHNT, CDR2 YYREEE (reference sequence). The CDR3 has 16 residues. With 2 bases removed from V and 7 bases from J, the gap between germline ends came to 22 bases. The CDR3 sequence is CASSFGSGRPGEEQYF. CDR3 DNA: TGTGCCAGCAGCTTTGGCAGCGGTCGCCCGGGGGAGGAGCAGTACTTC.

The genes are TRBV18 and TRBJ1-5; D might be TRBD1 (6 bases). This CDR3 spans 16 amino acids. V lost 2 bases to trimming and J lost 6 bases, with 17 bases between them. Germline lookup yields CDR1 KGHSH and CDR2 LQKENI. The CDR3, as DNA: TGTGCCAGCTCACCATCGGAAGGACAGTCTCGTCAGCCCCAGCATTTT. This codes for CASSPSEGQSRQPQHF.

The chain uses TRBV27 and TRBJ1-6, with TRBD1 identical over 10 bases. Unmatched junction bases numbered 4, after V lost 4 bases and J lost 1 base. Germline CDR1 MNHEY, CDR2 SMNVEV (reference sequence). This CDR3 spans 17 amino acids. CDR3 nucleotide sequence: TGTGCCAGCAGTTCTCCGGGACAGGGGTCCTATAATTCACCCCTCCACTTT. The encoded protein is CASSSPGQGSYNSPLHF.

A single count supports this clone. The chain combines TRBV5-1 with TRBJ2-1; TRBD2 matches 10 bases. The J segment lost 8 bases and the V segment lost 4 bases, leaving 12 bases of the junction unmatched. This CDR3 is built from 16 residues. CDR1 is SGHRS and CDR2 is YFSETQ in the germline V gene. The CDR3 here is CASSLPVASGSDEQFF. CDR3 bases: TGCGCCAGCAGCCTCCCGGTGGCTAGCGGGAGTGATGAGCAGTTCTTC. The full variable domain, rest sourced from reference TRBV5-1 and TRBJ2-1, is KAGVTQTPRYLIKTRGQQVTLSCSPISGHRSVSWYQQTPGQGLQFLFEYFSETQRNKGNFPGRFSGRQFSNSRSEMNVSTLELGDSALYLCASSLPVASGSDEQFFGPGTRLTVL.

The V and J genes are TRBV7-3 and TRBJ2-7; TRBD2 might be the D (5 bases). Germline values: CDR1 SGHTA, CDR2 FQGTGA. V lost 1 base and J lost 0, with 10 bases in between. The CDR3 contains 15 residues. The CDR3 nucleotides are TGTGCCAGCAGCTTAAGGACTGGGGACTCCTACGAGCAGTACTTC. Protein sequence: CASSLRTGDSYEQYF.

This clone appeared once. The V call is TRBV18, the J call TRBJ2-7; 10 bases align to TRBD2. The V gene end was trimmed by 3 bases and the J gene end by 8 bases; junction bases not matched to a gene: 10. Looked up from germline, CDR1 is KGHSH and CDR2 is LQKENI. This CDR3 contains 15 residues. CDR3 nucleotide sequence: TGTGCCAGCTCACCGGAGGGTCTAGCGGGAGCAAAGCAGTACTTC. Its translation: CASSPEGLAGAKQYF.

The chain combines TRBV15 with TRBJ2-1; 7 nucleotides agree with TRBD2. Unmatched junction bases numbered 11, after V lost 3 bases and J lost 3 bases. The CDR3 is 17 residues long. The V gene's germline CDR1 is LNHNV and CDR2 YYDKDF (reference sequence). The CDR3 region has the DNA TGTGCCACCAGCAGGGGACCCGGGACTACTATCTACAATGAGCAGTTCTTC. Amino acids: CATSRGPGTTIYNEQFF. The whole variable domain, filled in from reference TRBV15 and TRBJ2-1, reads DAMVIQNPRYQVTQFGKPVTLSCSQTLNHNVMYWYQQKSSQAPKLLFHYYDKDFNNEADTPDNFQSRRPNTSFCFLDIRSPGLGDTAMYLCATSRGPGTTIYNEQFFGPGTRLTVL.

This clone was detected only once. As DNA, the CDR3 is TGCGCCAGCAGCTTTCGGGACAGGGTAGAGGGTACGCAGTATTTT. It is translated as CASSFRDRVEGTQYF. This rearrangement joins TRBV5-1 to TRBJ2-3; TRBD1 matches 9 bases. This CDR3 comprises 15 residues. The germline gives CDR1 SGHRS, CDR2 YFSETQ. J gave up 8 bases and V 2 bases, and 9 bases lay outside the gene matches.

The rearrangement uses TRBV6-1 and TRBJ2-4, with TRBD2 matching 9 bases. The CDR3 contains 16 residues. V trimming: 6 bases; J trimming: 7 bases; junction bases outside the gene matches: 13. The V gene's germline CDR1 is MNHNS and CDR2 SASEGT. In DNA, the CDR3 is TGTGCCAGCAGCGAATGGGACGCGGGAGGGCGGAACATTCAGTACTTC. Translating gives CASSEWDAGGRNIQYF.

The V gene is TRBV9, the J gene TRBJ2-3, with D perhaps TRBD2 (6 bases). With 4 bases removed from V and 5 bases from J, the gap between germline ends came to 11 bases. The CDR3 consists of 13 residues. Germline V gene sequence: CDR1 SGDLS, CDR2 YYNGEE. The CDR3 DNA is TGTGCCAGCAGCCCCCTCGGGGGAGATACGCAGTATTTT. This sequence encodes CASSPLGGDTQYF. Filled out from reference TRBV9 and TRBJ2-3, the complete variable domain reads DSGVTQTPKHLITATGQRVTLRCSPRSGDLSVYWYQQSLDQGLQFLIQYYNGEERAKGNILERFSAQQFPDLHSELNLSSLELGDSALYFCASSPLGGDTQYFGPGTRLTVL.

The chain links TRBV5-1 to TRBJ1-5; TRBD1 aligns across 8 bases. V gave up 7 bases and J gave up 2 bases; unmatched junction bases: 5. This CDR3 region has 14 residues. In germline, CDR1 is SGHRS, CDR2 YFSETQ. CDR3 in amino acids: CASLQGDGNQPQHF. For the CDR3, the DNA is TGCGCCAGCCTACAGGGGGACGGCAATCAGCCCCAGCATTTT.

J is TRBJ2-5 and V is TRBV13; 10 bases fit TRBD1. The germline V gene encodes CDR1 PRHDT and CDR2 FYEKMQ (reference sequence). The CDR3 spans 16 residues. Germline trimming cut 5 bases from V and 5 bases from J; bases unmatched to any gene: 11. The CDR3 DNA follows: TGTGCCAGCAGCGCCCGGACAGGGGGGGTAATGGAGACCCAGTACTTC. Its protein is CASSARTGGVMETQYF.

This chain links TRBV9 with TRBJ1-2; tentative D call: TRBD1 (6 bases). CDR1 SGDLS and CDR2 YYNGEE come from the germline V gene. Trimming stripped 4 bases from V and 8 bases from J, with 15 bases between. This CDR3 comprises 13 residues. CDR3: CASSPQGLGGYTF. CDR3 in DNA: TGTGCCAGCAGCCCACAGGGTCTTGGGGGCTACACCTTC.

The rearrangement links TRBV5-1 to TRBJ2-6; 11 bases agree with TRBD2. V shed 1 base and J 0 bases; nucleotides not matched to a gene: 21. Germline V CDR1 and CDR2: SGHRS, YFSETQ. The CDR3 is 24 amino acids. CDR3 residues: CASSLFGILAGATYFSSGANVLTF. The CDR3 region has the DNA TGCGCCAGCAGCTTGTTTGGTATACTAGCGGGAGCAACTTATTTTAGCTCTGGGGCCAACGTCCTGACTTTC.

J is TRBJ2-1 and V is TRBV2; TRBD2 matches 11 bases. Germline CDR1 and CDR2: SNHLY and FYNNEI. The trim removed 6 bases at V and 8 bases at J, leaving 9 bases unmatched. The CDR3 extends over 15 amino acids. In DNA form, the CDR3 reads TGTGCCAGCAGGAGACTAGCGGGATCGATCGATGAGCAGTTCTTC. The encoded protein is CASRRLAGSIDEQFF. The whole variable domain, filled in from reference TRBV2 and TRBJ2-1, reads EPEVTQTPSHQVTQMGQEVILRCVPISNHLYFYWYRQILGQKVEFLVSFYNNEISEKSEIFDDQFSVERPDGSNFTLKIRSTKLEDSAMYFCASRRLAGSIDEQFFGPGTRLTVL.

The genes are TRBV10-1 and TRBJ2-7; TRBD1 aligns across 7 bases. After removal of 5 bases from V and 3 bases from J, the junction contained 7 bases not matched to a gene. Germline values: CDR1 WNHNN, CDR2 SYGVQD (reference sequence). The CDR3 length is 14 residues. As DNA, the CDR3 is TGCGCCAGCAGTCTGGGACAGTCTTTCTACGAGCAGTACTTC. It is translated as CASSLGQSFYEQYF.

The rearrangement uses TRBV27 and TRBJ2-1, with D maybe TRBD2 (6 bases). The germline V and J ends were trimmed by 5 bases and 0 bases, with 17 bases remaining between them. The CDR3 runs to 17 residues. Germline V lookup: CDR1 MNHEY, CDR2 SMNVEV (reference sequence). The CDR3 bases are TGTGCCAGCAGTACCCGCGGGACTGGGTTCTCCTACAATGAGCAGTTCTTC. Protein sequence: CASSTRGTGFSYNEQFF.

This clone was found once. This chain joins TRBV19 and TRBJ2-7, with 14 bases that match TRBD2. The germline V gene has CDR1 LNHDA and CDR2 SQIVND (reference sequence). J lost 5 bases, V lost 5 bases, and 5 bases had no gene match. The CDR3 contains 15 residues. The CDR3 DNA reads TGTGCCAGTAGTGGGACTAGCGGGAGTCTAGACGAGCAGTACTTC. The encoded protein is CASSGTSGSLDEQYF.

The chain couples TRBV28 to TRBJ1-5; D not certain. Germline V gene data show CDR1 as MDHEN and CDR2 as SYDVKM. The CDR3 is 13 residues long. V was cut by 5 bases and J by 4 bases, with 9 bases left in between. DNA for the CDR3: TGTGCCAGCAGTGAGGCTGGGAATCAGCCCCAGCATTTT. Translating gives CASSEAGNQPQHF.

The chain is built from TRBV28 and TRBJ1-5, with no clear D. Trimming stripped 2 bases from V and 8 bases from J, with 13 bases between. The CDR3 totals 14 residues. Per germline, CDR1 MDHEN and CDR2 SYDVKM. The CDR3 bases are TGTGCCAGCAGTTTACTGTCCCCCCCTGAGCCCCAGCATTTT. Its translation: CASSLLSPPEPQHF.

J is TRBJ2-3 and V is TRBV7-2; 12 bases fit TRBD2. The CDR3 sequence is 16 residues long. Trimming removed 5 bases from V and 1 base from J; junction bases left unmatched: 4. Per germline, CDR1 SGHTA and CDR2 FQGNSA. The CDR3 DNA is TGTGCCAGCAGCACGGGACTAGCGGGCGGCACAGATACGCAGTATTTT. Translating gives CASSTGLAGGTDTQYF.

The chain employs TRBV5-6 and TRBJ2-5; D ambiguous. V shed 2 bases and J shed 11 bases, with 22 bases lying between them. The length of the CDR3 is 15 residues. Germline CDR1 SGHDT, CDR2 YYEEEE. The CDR3 sequence is CASSLASLTRREQYF. The DNA for the CDR3 is TGTGCCAGCAGCTTAGCGTCCCTAACACGACGAGAGCAGTACTTC. Drawing the rest from reference TRBV5-6 and TRBJ2-5, the complete variable domain is DAGVTQSPTHLIKTRGQQVTLRCSPKSGHDTVSWYQQALGQGPQFIFQYYEEEERQRGNFPDRFSGHQFPNYSSELNVNALLLGDSALYLCASSLASLTRREQYFGPGTRLLVL.

This rearrangement joins TRBV7-3 to TRBJ2-5, with D tentatively TRBD1 (6 bases). V gave up 3 bases and J gave up 1 base, with 9 bases separating them. This CDR3 spans 14 amino acids. CDR1 is SGHTA and CDR2 is FQGTGA in the germline V gene. Here the CDR3 DNA reads TGTGCCAGCAGCTTGACAGGATCCCAAGAGACCCAGTACTTC. It translates to CASSLTGSQETQYF.